Below, 22 T cell receptor beta chains from the same sample are listed, as sequenced in a study of blood T cell repertoires in COVID-19. Measured with immunoSEQ multiplex PCR; TCRdb has only the in-frame clones, and not every one. The profile shows around 220,000 clones, roughly 84% of them singletons. The sequenced sample was PBMCs or T cells enriched from blood (not recorded which). These receptor sequences come from a woman aged 35 to 49 who had recovered from COVID-19.

The V and J genes are TRBV24-1 and TRBJ2-5; possibly TRBD2 for D (7 bases). V was trimmed by 6 bases and J by 4 bases, leaving 14 bases between them. Germline lookup yields CDR1 KGHDR and CDR2 SFDVKD. The length of the CDR3 is 14 residues. CDR3 amino acids: CATSRLGGGETQYF. CDR3 sequence (DNA): TGTGCCACCAGTAGGTTGGGAGGGGGAGAGACCCAGTACTTC.

The chain carries TRBV30 and TRBJ2-7, with 7 positions matching TRBD1. The CDR3 contains 13 residues. From germline, CDR1 is GTSNPN and CDR2 SVGIG (reference sequence). V shed 4 bases and J 4 bases; nucleotides not matched to a gene: 7. CDR3: CAWNKGQSYEQYF. The CDR3 DNA is TGTGCCTGGAATAAGGGACAGTCGTACGAGCAGTACTTC.

The chain uses TRBV7-2 and TRBJ2-7, with TRBD2 as a possible D gene (6 bases). V lost 5 bases and J 0 bases, leaving 20 bases between the germline ends. The CDR3 runs 17 residues. CDR1 is SGHTA, CDR2 FQGNSA, per germline. The CDR3 DNA sequence: TGTGCCAGCAGCGACCGGCGGGCTAGCGTCATCTCCTACGAGCAGTACTTC. Translation: CASSDRRASVISYEQYF.

This chain joins TRBV9 and TRBJ2-3; no clear D gene. Between the trimmed V and J ends, which lost 3 bases and 0 bases, there was a span of 17 bases. The CDR3 is 17 residues long. The germline V gene has CDR1 SGDLS and CDR2 YYNGEE. CDR3 sequence: CASSARGDGTSTDTQYF. DNA of the CDR3: TGTGCCAGCAGCGCTCGAGGAGACGGTACTAGCACAGATACGCAGTATTTT.

V gene TRBV7-2 combines with J gene TRBJ1-3; tentative D call: TRBD1 (5 bases). Germline CDR1 SGHTA, CDR2 FQGNSA. V lost 4 bases and J lost 0, with 10 bases in between. This CDR3 has 15 amino acids. The CDR3 region has the DNA TGTGCCAGCAGCTACCAGACAGCCTCTGGAAACACCATATATTTT. It codes for CASSYQTASGNTIYF.

This clone was detected once. The chain employs TRBV4-3 and TRBJ2-3, with D possibly TRBD2 on 6 matching bases. The germline V gene encodes CDR1 LGHNA and CDR2 YSLEER. The V end was cut by 2 bases, the J end by 3 bases, with 12 bases between. There are 15 residues in the CDR3. The CDR3 here is CASSQNWGTTDTQYF. The CDR3 DNA is TGCGCCAGCAGCCAAAATTGGGGGACTACAGATACGCAGTATTTT.

The V call is TRBV11-2, the J call TRBJ2-1; possible D gene TRBD2, 5 bases. V lost 1 base and J lost 5, with 9 bases in between. This CDR3 has 14 residues. Germline CDR1 is SGHAT and CDR2 is FQNNGV. In DNA, the CDR3 is TGTGCCAGCAGCTTAGTTCTCGGGAACAATGAGCAGTTCTTC. Translated, it gives CASSLVLGNNEQFF.

V is TRBV23-1 and J is TRBJ1-1, with a weak D call TRBD1 (5 bases). TRBV23-1 is known as an ORF, though its function is uncertain. Trimming took 7 bases from V and 0 from J, leaving 15 bases between them. This CDR3 comprises 15 residues. For the CDR3, the DNA is TGCGCCAGCACCCCTTTTGAGGACATGAACACTGAAGCTTTCTTT. Translated: CASTPFEDMNTEAFF.

This sequence joins TRBV6-7 and TRBJ1-5; D is perhaps TRBD1 (6 bases). TRBV6-7 is an ORF, with its function uncertain. The V gene lost 5 bases and the J gene lost 3 bases, with 14 bases spanning the gap. This CDR3 is 15 amino acids long. The CDR3 loop reads CASSQGHYLNQPQHF. Here the CDR3 DNA reads TGTGCCAGCAGTCAGGGACATTACCTCAATCAGCCCCAGCATTTT.

The V gene is TRBV2, the J gene TRBJ2-5, with D tentatively TRBD2 (5 bases). The CDR3 sequence is 15 residues long. Looked up from germline, CDR1 is SNHLY and CDR2 is FYNNEI. Trimming cost V 7 bases and J 5 bases, with 20 bases left between them. CDR3 in amino acids: CASKRVGGPGETQYF. DNA of the CDR3: TGTGCCAGCAAACGGGTCGGCGGTCCGGGGGAGACCCAGTACTTC.

V gene TRBV9 combines with J gene TRBJ2-1; 8 nucleotides match TRBD2. CDR3 size: 16 residues. Germline-derived CDR1 and CDR2 are SGDLS and YYNGEE. V dropped 4 bases and J dropped 5; count of bases not matched to a gene: 11. The CDR3 loop reads CASSPRGSGANNEQFF. CDR3 in DNA: TGTGCCAGCAGCCCCCGTGGTAGCGGGGCCAACAATGAGCAGTTCTTC.

This clone came up once. J is TRBJ1-5 and V is TRBV7-9; no firm D call. Germline assignment: CDR1 SEHNR and CDR2 FQNEAQ (reference sequence). The germline V and J ends were trimmed by 8 bases and 0 bases, with 11 bases remaining between them. The CDR3 has 14 amino acids. CDR3 bases: TGTGCCAGCCCCGATAGCTATAGCAATCAGCCCCAGCATTTT. Translating it yields CASPDSYSNQPQHF.

V and J are TRBV18 and TRBJ2-3; tentatively, D is TRBD1 (8 bases). V lost 2 bases and J 2 bases, leaving 20 bases between the germline ends. Germline CDR1 is KGHSH and CDR2 is LQKENI. The CDR3 is 18 amino acids. CDR3 in amino acids: CASSPDGRQGALTDTQYF. The CDR3 DNA reads as TGTGCCAGCTCACCAGACGGGAGGCAGGGGGCCCTCACAGATACGCAGTATTTT.

V gene TRBV6-2 or TRBV6-3 combines with J gene TRBJ2-7; TRBD1 matches at 11 bases. This CDR3 is built from 17 residues. After removal of 3 bases from V and 2 bases from J, the junction contained 9 bases not matched to a gene. The germline gives CDR1 MNHEY, CDR2 SVGEGT. The CDR3: CASSYAAPGQGAYEQYV. The CDR3 nucleotides are TGTGCCAGCAGTTATGCAGCCCCGGGACAGGGGGCCTACGAGCAGTACGTC.

The chain recombines TRBV10-1 with TRBJ2-5; TRBD2 might be the D (5 bases). The CDR3 extends over 13 amino acids. V lost 7 bases and J lost 5, with 14 bases in between. The germline V gene encodes CDR1 WNHNN and CDR2 SYGVQD (reference sequence). The CDR3 sequence is CASITGVKETQYF. The CDR3 DNA follows: TGCGCCAGCATAACCGGGGTAAAGGAGACCCAGTACTTC.

This clone was counted at least ten times. The chain combines TRBV28 with TRBJ2-4; D perhaps matches TRBD2 (6 bases). Trimming cost V 3 bases and J 0 bases, with 12 bases left between them. CDR1 is MDHEN and CDR2 is SYDVKM in the germline V gene. This CDR3 is 16 amino acids long. The CDR3 reads CASSFGQGLAKNIQYF. The CDR3, as DNA: TGTGCCAGCAGTTTCGGGCAGGGACTAGCCAAAAACATTCAGTACTTC.

This sequence joins TRBV7-6 and TRBJ2-1; D is ambiguous. Germline CDR1 and CDR2: SGHVS and FNYEAQ. This CDR3 spans 13 amino acids. The germline V and J ends were trimmed by 8 bases and 6 bases, with 14 bases remaining between them. The CDR3, as DNA: TGTGCCAGCGCTGGCCCGGGTGGCAATGAGCAGTTCTTC. Its translation is CASAGPGGNEQFF.

The rearrangement uses TRBV6-1 and TRBJ2-5; the D gene is possibly TRBD1 (5 bases). The CDR3 is 14 amino acids. Trimming removed 1 base from V and 3 bases from J, with 9 bases in between. Germline V gene lookup returns CDR1 MNHNS and CDR2 SASEGT. DNA of the CDR3: TGTGCCAGCAGTGAAGTCCAGGGTGAAGAGACCCAGTACTTC. Protein sequence: CASSEVQGEETQYF.

V gene TRBV24-1 combines with J gene TRBJ2-2; 8 bases match TRBD1. Looked up from germline, CDR1 is KGHDR and CDR2 is SFDVKD. The CDR3 loop spans 16 amino acids. The trim removed 3 bases at V and 3 bases at J, leaving 5 bases unmatched. The DNA of the CDR3 is TGTGCCACCAGTGATAGCAGGGGGCGGGACACCGGGGAGCTGTTTTTT. It codes for CATSDSRGRDTGELFF.

The V gene is TRBV5-4, the J gene TRBJ2-3; TRBD2 matches at 8 bases. The CDR3 totals 15 residues. Germline CDR1 is SGHNT and CDR2 is YYREEE (reference sequence). J was trimmed by 4 bases and V by 3 bases; bases with no gene match: 7. CDR3 amino acids: CASSSLAAVPDTQYF. Written as DNA, the CDR3 is TGTGCCAGCAGCTCACTAGCGGCTGTCCCAGATACGCAGTATTTT.

V usage is TRBV5-1 and J usage is TRBJ2-3; tentatively, D is TRBD1 (6 bases). This CDR3 spans 15 amino acids. V lost 4 bases, J lost 6 bases, and 18 bases lay in between. Germline values: CDR1 SGHRS, CDR2 YFSETQ. CDR3 nucleotide sequence: TGCGCCAGCAGCCCCGGACAGCTCAAGGCCGATACGCAGTATTTT. It specifies CASSPGQLKADTQYF.

The chain couples TRBV4-1 to TRBJ2-5; 7 bases map to TRBD1. V gave up 4 bases and J gave up 2 bases; unmatched junction bases: 4. CDR1 and CDR2 (germline): MGHRA, YSYEKL. This CDR3 comprises 14 residues. CDR3 residues: CASSRGQIQETQYF. CDR3 coding DNA: TGCGCCAGCAGCCGGGGACAGATTCAAGAGACCCAGTACTTC.